This TCR beta chain was retrieved from a study of CD8 T cells in ankylosing spondylitis. Study-wide findings and caveats: According to the report, clones linked to the disease were significantly enriched in matched synovial fluid samples taken from ankylosing spondylitis patients. Ankylosing spondylitis blood seemed to carry a telltale TCR beta motif made of several highly homologous variants. Peripheral blood held disease-linked clones only at relatively low frequency, and these were CD8+.

A remark on this clonotype: The antigen is undetermined.

5'-RACE, quantitative and with molecular barcodes, yielded the TCR beta libraries. Each CDR3 protein gets one entry after TCRdb re-called the 5' RACE reads with MiXCR. Here the sample spans about 450,000 distinct CDR3 sequences, roughly 25% being singletons. The TCR sequence derives from a male donor with ankylosing spondylitis. Sequencing was performed on blood, either unsorted or a sorted T cell fraction (not recorded which).

The CDR3: CASSPSGKVGTGELFF. CDR3 sequence (DNA): TGTGCCAGCAGTCCGTCGGGGAAGGTTGGCACCGGGGAGCTGTTTTTT. This chain connects TRBV12-3 or TRBV12-4 to TRBJ2-2, with D perhaps matching TRBD2 (5 bases). This CDR3 region has 16 residues. V was cut by 5 bases and J by 4 bases, with 17 bases left in between.